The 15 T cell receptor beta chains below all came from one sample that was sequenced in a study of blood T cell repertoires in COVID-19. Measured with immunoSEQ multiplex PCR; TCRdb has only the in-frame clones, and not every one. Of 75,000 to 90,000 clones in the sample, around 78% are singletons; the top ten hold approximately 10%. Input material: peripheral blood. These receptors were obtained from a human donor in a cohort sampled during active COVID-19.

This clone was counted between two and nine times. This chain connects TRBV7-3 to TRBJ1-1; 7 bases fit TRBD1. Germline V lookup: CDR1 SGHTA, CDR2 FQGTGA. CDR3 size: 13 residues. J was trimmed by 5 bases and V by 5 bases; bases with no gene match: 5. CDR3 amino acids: CASSTQGGTEAFF. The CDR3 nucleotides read TGTGCCAGCAGCACCCAGGGGGGAACTGAAGCTTTCTTT. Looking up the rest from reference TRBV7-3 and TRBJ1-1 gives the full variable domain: GAGVSQTPSNKVTEKGKYVELRCDPISGHTALYWYRQSLGQGPEFLIYFQGTGAADDSGLPNDRFFAVRPEGSVSTLKIQRTERGDSAVYLCASSTQGGTEAFFGQGTRLTVV.

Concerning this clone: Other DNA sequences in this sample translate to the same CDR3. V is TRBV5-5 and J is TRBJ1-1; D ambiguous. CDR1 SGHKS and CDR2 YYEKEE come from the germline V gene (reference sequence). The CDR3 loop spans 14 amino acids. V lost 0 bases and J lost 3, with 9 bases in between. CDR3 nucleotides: TGTGCCAGCAGCTTGGGAGGGCTCGACACTGAAGCTTTCTTT. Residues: CASSLGGLDTEAFF.

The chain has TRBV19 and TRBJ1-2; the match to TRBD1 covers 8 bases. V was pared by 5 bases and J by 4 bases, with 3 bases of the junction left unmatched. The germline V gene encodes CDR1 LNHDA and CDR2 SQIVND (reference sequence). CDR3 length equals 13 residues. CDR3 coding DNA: TGTGCCAGTAGTTGGACAGGGAGCTATGGCTACACCTTC. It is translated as CASSWTGSYGYTF.

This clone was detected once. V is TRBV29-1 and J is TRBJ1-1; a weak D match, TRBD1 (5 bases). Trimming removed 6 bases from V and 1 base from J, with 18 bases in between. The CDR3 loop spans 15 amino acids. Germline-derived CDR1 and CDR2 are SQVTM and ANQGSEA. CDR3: CSVLPPPTANTEAFF. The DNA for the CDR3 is TGCAGCGTGTTACCCCCCCCGACAGCGAACACTGAAGCTTTCTTT.

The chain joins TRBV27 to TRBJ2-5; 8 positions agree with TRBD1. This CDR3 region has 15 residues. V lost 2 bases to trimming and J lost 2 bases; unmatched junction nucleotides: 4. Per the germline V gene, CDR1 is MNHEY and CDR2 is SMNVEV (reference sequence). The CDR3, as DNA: TGTGCCAGCAGTTTACGGACAGGGCTACAAGAGACCCAGTACTTC. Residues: CASSLRTGLQETQYF.

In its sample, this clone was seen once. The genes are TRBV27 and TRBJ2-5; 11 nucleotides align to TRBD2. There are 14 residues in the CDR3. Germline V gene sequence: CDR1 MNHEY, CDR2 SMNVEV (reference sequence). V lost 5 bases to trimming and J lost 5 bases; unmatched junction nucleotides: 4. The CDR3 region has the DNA TGTGCCAGCAGTGCTATAGCGGGAGGGGAGACCCAGTACTTC. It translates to CASSAIAGGETQYF.

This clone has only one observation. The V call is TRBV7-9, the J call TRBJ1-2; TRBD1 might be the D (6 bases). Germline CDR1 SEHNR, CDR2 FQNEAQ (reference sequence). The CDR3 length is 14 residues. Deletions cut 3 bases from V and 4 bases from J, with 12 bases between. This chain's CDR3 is CASSLGGLSYGYTF. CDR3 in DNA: TGTGCCAGCAGCTTGGGGGGGCTCAGCTATGGCTACACCTTC.

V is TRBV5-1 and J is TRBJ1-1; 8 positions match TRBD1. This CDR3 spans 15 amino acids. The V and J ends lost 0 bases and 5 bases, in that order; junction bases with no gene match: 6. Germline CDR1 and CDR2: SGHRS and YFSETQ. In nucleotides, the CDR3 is TGCGCCAGCAGCTTGGCTGGACAGGGAGAAACTGAAGCTTTCTTT. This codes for CASSLAGQGETEAFF.

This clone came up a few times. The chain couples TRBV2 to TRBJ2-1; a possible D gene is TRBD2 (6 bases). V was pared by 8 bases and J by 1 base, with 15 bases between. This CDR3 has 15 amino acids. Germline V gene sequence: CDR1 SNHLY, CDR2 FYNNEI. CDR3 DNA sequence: TGTGCCAGCTCCCTCGGAGGGGTATCCTACAATGAGCAGTTCTTC. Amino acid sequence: CASSLGGVSYNEQFF.

The CDR3 DNA is TGTGCCTGGAGTGTAGGGGTAGACACTGAAGCTTTCTTT. Translation: CAWSVGVDTEAFF. This sequence joins TRBV30 and TRBJ1-1; TRBD1 might be the D (5 bases). The CDR3 consists of 13 residues. Trimming shortened V by 0 bases and J by 3 bases, and 8 bases separated the two germline ends. Germline V gives CDR1 GTSNPN, CDR2 SVGIG (reference sequence).

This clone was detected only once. The CDR3 spells CASSQGLNTEAFF. CDR3 in DNA: TGTGCCAGTTCTCAGGGGCTAAACACTGAAGCTTTCTTT. The genes are TRBV19 and TRBJ1-1; D may be TRBD1 (6 bases). The CDR3 is 13 residues long. V lost 8 bases and J 2 bases, leaving 12 bases between the germline ends. Germline V gene sequence: CDR1 LNHDA, CDR2 SQIVND (reference sequence).

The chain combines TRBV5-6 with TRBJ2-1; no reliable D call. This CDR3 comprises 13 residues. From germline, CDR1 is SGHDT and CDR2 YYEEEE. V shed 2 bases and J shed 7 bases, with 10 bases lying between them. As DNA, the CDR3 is TGTGCCAGCAGCTTACTTTTTATTAATGAGCAGTTCTTC. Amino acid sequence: CASSLLFINEQFF.

The CDR3 sequence is CASSLEGLAGGGDTQYF. In nucleotides, the CDR3 is TGTGCCAGCAGCTTAGAGGGACTAGCGGGAGGAGGAGATACGCAGTATTTT. The V gene is TRBV2, the J gene TRBJ2-3; 15 bases fit TRBD2. After removal of 6 bases from V and 5 bases from J, the junction contained 9 bases not matched to a gene. Per germline, CDR1 SNHLY and CDR2 FYNNEI. The CDR3 has 17 residues. The whole variable domain, filled in from reference TRBV2 and TRBJ2-3, reads EPEVTQTPSHQVTQMGQEVILRCVPISNHLYFYWYRQILGQKVEFLVSFYNNEISEKSEIFDDQFSVERPDGSNFTLKIRSTKLEDSAMYFCASSLEGLAGGGDTQYFGPGTRLTVL.

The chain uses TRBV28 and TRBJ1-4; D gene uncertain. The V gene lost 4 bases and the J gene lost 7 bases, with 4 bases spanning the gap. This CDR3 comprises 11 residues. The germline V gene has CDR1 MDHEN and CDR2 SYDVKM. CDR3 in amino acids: CASSYTEKLFF. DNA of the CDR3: TGTGCCAGCAGTTACACTGAAAAACTGTTTTTT.

The CDR3 DNA reads TGTGCCAGCAGCCCCCCCTGGGACATTGGGACTAGCGGGAGCCCGTGTTGGCAAGAGACCCAGTACTTC. Its translation: CASSPPWDIGTSGSPCWQETQYF. This rearrangement joins TRBV21-1 to TRBJ2-5; TRBD2, the table's D call, was not compared with the DNA. TRBV21-1 is assigned pseudogene status. CDR3 length: 23 residues.